This is a list of T cell receptor beta chains from one sample in a study of T cell responses to AZD1222 COVID-19 vaccine. Method: immunoSEQ multiplex PCR; TCRdb's copy keeps in-frame clones and lacks some. Altogether 75,000 to 100,000 clones are present, around 90% being singletons, with the ten largest covering around 10%. Sequenced here: peripheral blood, sampled on day 0 of MenACWY control vaccination. The receptors stem from an adult in good health. The CDR3 runs from the conserved cysteine through the conserved F or W. A D gene is named only where the DNA matches it firmly. Expanded clones get a size class; other rows say once, few or many, or leave the size out.

V: TRBV7-9; size: once; D: TRBD1; J: TRBJ1-1; CDR3: CASSLEGQGIFF; DNA: TGTGCCAGCAGCTTAGAAGGACAGGGTATCTTCTTT
V: TRBV6-5; size: -; D: -; J: TRBJ2-7; CDR3: CASSSTGIYEQYF; DNA: TGTGCCAGCAGTAGTACAGGGATCTACGAGCAGTACTTC
V: TRBV9; size: -; D: -; J: TRBJ1-4; CDR3: CASSYSSATNEKLFF; DNA: TGTGCCAGCAGCTACTCATCAGCAACTAATGAAAAACTGTTTTTT
V: TRBV6-4; size: -; D: -; J: TRBJ2-7; CDR3: CASSADWSSYEQYF; DNA: TGTGCCAGCAGTGCGGACTGGAGCTCCTACGAGCAGTACTTC
V: TRBV12-3/TRBV12-4; size: once; D: TRBD1; J: TRBJ2-5; CDR3: CASSNGQGLWYF; DNA: TGTGCCAGCAGCAATGGACAGGGCCTTTGGTACTTC
V: TRBV27; size: -; D: TRBD1; J: TRBJ1-1; CDR3: CASSPGTVNTEAFF; DNA: TGTGCCAGCAGCCCCGGGACAGTGAACACTGAAGCTTTCTTT
V: TRBV6-1; size: few; D: TRBD1; J: TRBJ2-7; CDR3: CASSESTGDPYEQYF; DNA: TGTGCCAGCAGTGAATCCACAGGGGACCCCTACGAGCAGTACTTC
V: TRBV9; size: -; D: TRBD1; J: TRBJ1-1; CDR3: CASRGGQGNTEAFF; DNA: TGTGCCAGCAGGGGGGGACAGGGGAACACTGAAGCTTTCTTT
V: TRBV6-2/TRBV6-3; size: -; D: TRBD2; J: TRBJ2-3; CDR3: CASSYQLAGALRTQYF; DNA: TGTGCCAGCAGTTATCAACTAGCGGGGGCCCTGAGGACGCAGTATTTT
V: TRBV20-1; size: -; D: -; J: TRBJ2-1; CDR3: CSARSEQFF; DNA: TGCAGTGCTAGATCTGAGCAGTTCTTC
V: TRBV27; size: -; D: -; J: TRBJ1-1; CDR3: CASSLIGSTEAFF; DNA: TGTGCCAGCAGTTTAATAGGGAGCACTGAAGCTTTCTTT
V: TRBV3-1/TRBV3-2; size: -; D: TRBD1; J: TRBJ1-6; CDR3: CASSPSRQGNSPLHF; DNA: TGTGCCAGCAGCCCATCCAGACAGGGGAATTCACCCCTCCACTTT
V: TRBV11-2; size: -; D: -; J: TRBJ1-1; CDR3: CASSLEPGGGSEAFF; DNA: TGTGCCAGCAGCTTAGAACCCGGAGGGGGTTCTGAAGCTTTCTTT
V: TRBV5-6; size: few; D: -; J: TRBJ2-5; CDR3: CASSLRQGETQYF; DNA: TGTGCCAGCAGCTTGAGGCAAGGGGAGACCCAGTACTTC
V: TRBV5-6; size: -; D: -; J: TRBJ1-1; CDR3: CASSLVRQGYTEAFF; DNA: TGTGCCAGCAGCTTGGTAAGGCAGGGCTACACTGAAGCTTTCTTT
V: TRBV19; size: -; D: -; J: TRBJ2-7; CDR3: CASSKAAYGALYEQYF; DNA: TGTGCCAGTAGTAAGGCAGCCTATGGGGCCCTCTACGAGCAGTACTTC
V: TRBV3-1/TRBV3-2; size: -; D: TRBD2; J: TRBJ2-5; CDR3: CASSQNGGGQETQYF; DNA: TGTGCCAGCAGCCAAAACGGGGGGGGTCAAGAGACCCAGTACTTC
V: TRBV7-2; size: -; D: -; J: TRBJ1-5; CDR3: CASRFDSYSNQPQHF; DNA: TGTGCCAGCAGATTCGACAGTTATAGCAATCAGCCCCAGCATTTT
V: TRBV3-1/TRBV3-2; size: -; D: -; J: TRBJ1-2; CDR3: CASSATGPWGYTF; DNA: TGTGCCAGCAGCGCGACAGGTCCATGGGGCTACACCTTC
V: TRBV4-1; size: -; D: -; J: TRBJ1-4; CDR3: CASSQVYMTNEKLFF; DNA: TGCGCCAGCAGCCAAGTGTATATGACTAATGAAAAACTGTTTTTT
V: TRBV4-3; size: -; D: TRBD1; J: TRBJ2-3; CDR3: CASSRLNPGQGTDTQYF; DNA: TGCGCCAGCAGCCGCCTCAATCCGGGACAGGGAACAGATACGCAGTATTTT
V: TRBV4-2; size: -; D: -; J: TRBJ2-7; CDR3: CASRGQGVSEQYF; DNA: TGTGCCAGCAGGGGGCAGGGTGTTAGCGAGCAGTACTTC
V: TRBV7-8; size: once; D: -; J: TRBJ1-2; CDR3: CASSLTDYGYTF; DNA: TGTGCCAGCAGCTTAACGGACTATGGCTACACCTTC
V: TRBV4-3; size: -; D: -; J: TRBJ1-6; CDR3: CASSQDRDSPLHF; DNA: TGCGCCAGCAGCCAAGATAGGGATTCACCCCTCCACTTT
V: TRBV9; size: -; D: -; J: TRBJ1-5; CDR3: CASSVDGRQPQHF; DNA: TGTGCCAGCAGCGTAGACGGGCGTCAGCCCCAGCATTTT
V: TRBV3-1/TRBV3-2; size: -; D: -; J: TRBJ2-3; CDR3: CASSTWSPTDTQYF; DNA: TGTGCCAGCAGTACCTGGTCCCCCACAGATACGCAGTATTTT
V: TRBV5-8; size: once; D: TRBD1; J: TRBJ2-3; CDR3: CASRRTGVEDTQYF; DNA: TGTGCCAGCAGACGGACAGGGGTGGAAGATACGCAGTATTTT
V: TRBV30; size: -; D: -; J: TRBJ2-3; CDR3: CAWSITDTQYF; DNA: TGTGCCTGGAGTATCACAGATACGCAGTATTTT
V: TRBV11-2; size: once; D: TRBD2; J: TRBJ2-5; CDR3: CASSLGVGGRETQYF; DNA: TGTGCCAGCAGCTTAGGAGTGGGGGGGAGAGAGACCCAGTACTTC
V: TRBV7-4; size: once; D: TRBD1; J: TRBJ2-1; CDR3: CASSHGQGRENEQFF; DNA: TGTGCCAGCAGCCACGGACAGGGACGTGAGAATGAGCAGTTCTTC
V: TRBV28; size: -; D: TRBD1; J: TRBJ1-2; CDR3: CASSSDRGHYGYTF; DNA: TGTGCCAGCAGTTCGGACAGGGGACACTATGGCTACACCTTC
V: TRBV6-6; size: once; D: TRBD1; J: TRBJ1-2; CDR3: CASTIDRGYGYTF; DNA: TGTGCCAGCACCATCGACAGGGGATATGGCTACACCTTC
V: TRBV15; size: once; D: -; J: TRBJ2-5; CDR3: CATSRVWDGETQYF; DNA: TGTGCCACCAGCAGAGTTTGGGATGGGGAGACCCAGTACTTC
V: TRBV19; size: -; D: TRBD1; J: TRBJ1-4; CDR3: CASSIVGTVEKLFF; DNA: TGTGCCAGTAGTATAGTTGGGACAGTGGAAAAACTGTTTTTT
V: TRBV4-3; size: -; D: -; J: TRBJ2-5; CDR3: CASSQDSSRETQYF; DNA: TGCGCCAGCAGCCAAGATTCTAGTCGCGAGACCCAGTACTTC
V: TRBV28; size: -; D: -; J: TRBJ2-6; CDR3: CASSPPTGQYLGGANVLTF; DNA: TGTGCCAGCAGTCCCCCCACAGGACAGTACTTAGGTGGGGCCAACGTCCTGACTTTC